A single sample is the source of the 32 T cell receptor beta chains below, sequenced in a study of shared clonotypes between healthy human individuals. The table came from immunoSEQ multiplex PCR; TCRdb's copy has only in-frame clones and leaves some out. The sample includes over 95,000 clones, about 62% of them seen just once. Source material: memory CD8+ T cells sorted from blood. Described subset: CD45RO+ cells pooled with CCR7-negative TemRA cells. The origin of the receptors is a woman in her twenties or thirties in good health.

The rearrangement uses TRBV25-1 and TRBJ2-1; TRBD2 is a possible D gene (5 bases). The CDR3 covers 11 residues. V was clipped by 2 bases and J by 9 bases, with 5 bases between them. Looked up from germline, CDR1 is MGHDK and CDR2 is SYGVNS. This CDR3 reads CASSEAGEQFF. The CDR3 DNA follows: TGTGCCAGCAGTGAAGCGGGTGAGCAGTTCTTC.

This clone was seen more than once but under ten times. The chain is built from TRBV6-1 and TRBJ2-2; 7 bases agree with TRBD1. The germline gives CDR1 MNHNS, CDR2 SASEGT. V trimming: 4 bases; J trimming: 3 bases; junction bases outside the gene matches: 8. This CDR3 region has 16 residues. Written as DNA, the CDR3 is TGTGCCAGCAGTGGAGAGGGCGGACAGGACACCGGGGAGCTGTTTTTT. Protein product: CASSGEGGQDTGELFF.

The chain couples TRBV5-1 to TRBJ2-5, with a possible D match to TRBD1 (6 bases). The J call is in doubt because the DNA end fits TRBJ2-7 better. CDR1 SGHRS and CDR2 YFSETQ come from the germline V gene. This CDR3 comprises 13 residues. CDR3 sequence reads: CASSPGRGSEQYF. CDR3 DNA sequence: TGCGCCAGCAGCCCCGGCAGGGGATCCGAGCAGTACTTC.

The V call is TRBV7-9, the J call TRBJ1-2, with a possible D match to TRBD1 (5 bases). This CDR3 is 14 amino acids long. Trimming pared 2 bases from V and 8 bases from J, leaving 15 bases between. Germline loops: CDR1 SEHNR, CDR2 FQNEAQ (reference sequence). CDR3 protein: CASSLLSGRRGYTF. Here the CDR3 DNA reads TGTGCCAGCAGCTTATTATCGGGGCGACGGGGCTACACCTTC.

The chain carries TRBV4-2 and TRBJ2-7; maybe TRBD2 (7 bases). Germline loops: CDR1 LGHNA, CDR2 YNFKEQ. Trimming left V 0 bases short and J 6 bases short, with 12 bases between. The CDR3 is made up of 14 amino acids. In nucleotides, the CDR3 is TGTGCCAGCAGCCAAGACCGCGGGGGCCTCGAGCAGTACTTC. Residues: CASSQDRGGLEQYF.

For the CDR3, the DNA is TGCAGCGTTGCCTCGGAACAAGGGTACAATGAGCAGTTCTTC. Translation gives CSVASEQGYNEQFF. The chain carries TRBV29-1 and TRBJ2-1, with D unclear. The germline CDR1 and CDR2 sequences are SQVTM and ANQGSEA. The CDR3 contains 14 residues. The V end was cut by 4 bases, the J end by 4 bases, with 14 bases between.

The V and J genes are TRBV6-6 and TRBJ2-1, with 10 bases fitting TRBD2. V lost 2 bases, J lost 4 bases, and 5 bases stayed unmatched. Germline CDR1 is MNHNY and CDR2 is SVGAGI (reference sequence). The CDR3 sequence is 16 residues long. The CDR3 is CASSYVGLAEYNEQFF. The CDR3 region has the DNA TGTGCCAGCAGTTACGTAGGACTAGCGGAATACAATGAGCAGTTCTTC.

The chain has TRBV29-1 and TRBJ2-1, with D tentatively TRBD2 (5 bases). Trimming pared 7 bases from V and 4 bases from J, leaving 14 bases between. Per the germline V gene, CDR1 is SQVTM and CDR2 is ANQGSEA. The length of the CDR3 is 13 residues. Here the CDR3 reads CSDRTRDYNEQFF. In nucleotides, the CDR3 is TGCAGCGATAGAACTAGGGATTACAATGAGCAGTTCTTC.

This chain links TRBV5-1 with TRBJ1-5; 9 bases agree with TRBD1. The CDR3 contains 15 residues. Germline values: CDR1 SGHRS, CDR2 YFSETQ. V trimming: 4 bases; J trimming: 0 bases; junction bases outside the gene matches: 2. The DNA for the CDR3 is TGCGCCAGCAGCCGGACAGGGGATAGCAATCAGCCCCAGCATTTT. Translated: CASSRTGDSNQPQHF.

This clone occurred once. The gene calls are TRBV6-6 and TRBJ2-7; 8 nucleotides align to TRBD1. J was trimmed by 3 bases and V by 7 bases; bases with no gene match: 8. Germline values: CDR1 MNHNY, CDR2 SVGAGI (reference sequence). This CDR3 has 14 residues. In DNA form, the CDR3 reads TGTGCCAGCAAAGAGACAGGGGAGGTCTACGAGCAGTACTTC. Translation gives CASKETGEVYEQYF.

The chain recombines TRBV6-5 with TRBJ1-2; a possible D gene is TRBD1 (5 bases). V was pared by 2 bases and J by 7 bases, with 11 bases between. Germline CDR1 and CDR2: MNHEY and SVGAGI. CDR3 length: 13 residues. The CDR3 reads CASSYDSFVGYTF. The CDR3 DNA is TGTGCCAGCAGTTACGACAGTTTCGTTGGCTACACCTTC.

This clone has a count of ten or more. V usage is TRBV7-8 and J usage is TRBJ2-1, with D unresolved. With 5 bases removed from V and 7 bases from J, the gap between germline ends came to 9 bases. The CDR3 runs to 12 residues. CDR1 and CDR2 (germline): SGHVS, FQNEAQ. The CDR3 region is CASSLGANEQFF. CDR3 sequence (DNA): TGTGCCAGCAGCCTCGGAGCGAATGAGCAGTTCTTC.

This chain uses TRBV6-6 with TRBJ2-3; 12 positions match TRBD2. Losses at the gene ends were 10 bases for V and 4 bases for J; bases not matched to a gene: 9. The V gene's germline CDR1 is MNHNY and CDR2 SVGAGI (reference sequence). CDR3 length: 15 residues. In DNA form, the CDR3 reads TGTGCCATCAGCGAGACTAGCGGGAGCTCAGATACGCAGTATTTT. Its protein is CAISETSGSSDTQYF.

The chain employs TRBV6-5 and TRBJ2-1; D possibly uses TRBD1 or TRBD2 (5 bases each). The length of the CDR3 is 16 residues. V dropped 0 bases and J dropped 4 bases, with 13 bases sitting between them. Germline V gene sequence: CDR1 MNHEY, CDR2 SVGAGI. The CDR3 DNA is TGTGCCAGCAGTTACTCGGGGGTAGCAGGGTACAATGAGCAGTTCTTC. As protein: CASSYSGVAGYNEQFF.

V and J are TRBV9 and TRBJ1-5; weak D call: TRBD1 (5 bases). CDR3 length equals 17 residues. The germline V gene encodes CDR1 SGDLS and CDR2 YYNGEE. Trimming stripped 0 bases from V and 9 bases from J, with 22 bases between. CDR3 in DNA: TGTGCCAGCAGCGTAGGTTCGGGAGGGACGTTTAGTGGGCCCCAGCATTTT. Translation: CASSVGSGGTFSGPQHF.

The rearrangement joins TRBV5-1 to TRBJ2-2; the D gene could be TRBD1 or TRBD2 (5 bases each). This CDR3 is 14 amino acids long. The ends were cut back, 3 bases at V and 5 bases at J, with 11 bases in the middle. Germline V gene sequence: CDR1 SGHRS, CDR2 YFSETQ. The CDR3 sequence is CASSWGTATGELFF. CDR3 nucleotide sequence: TGCGCCAGCAGCTGGGGGACGGCTACCGGGGAGCTGTTTTTT.

J is TRBJ2-1 and V is TRBV7-9, with 13 positions matching TRBD2. Germline trimming cut 4 bases from V and 2 bases from J; bases unmatched to any gene: 2. Germline CDR1 SEHNR, CDR2 FQNEAQ (reference sequence). CDR3 size: 16 residues. CDR3 sequence reads: CASSWTSGSPYNEQFF. In nucleotides, the CDR3 is TGTGCCAGCAGCTGGACTAGCGGGAGCCCCTACAATGAGCAGTTCTTC.

This chain uses TRBV5-8 with TRBJ2-7; D may match TRBD1 or TRBD2 (5 bases each). V lost 5 bases and J 10 bases, leaving 10 bases between the germline ends. CDR3 length: 10 amino acids. The V gene's germline CDR1 is SGHTS and CDR2 YDEGEE. The DNA of the CDR3 is TGTGCCAGCAGTCAGGGAGCTCAGTACTTC. Amino acids: CASSQGAQYF.

The table lists this clone with many counts. The chain joins TRBV18 to TRBJ2-7; D possibly corresponds to TRBD2 (6 bases). The length of the CDR3 is 14 residues. CDR1 is KGHSH, CDR2 LQKENI, per germline. Trimming took off 2 bases at V and 6 bases at J, with 14 bases between the two ends. The CDR3: CASSPAGGLGEQYF. The CDR3 nucleotides read TGTGCCAGCTCACCAGCCGGGGGTTTAGGCGAGCAGTACTTC.

This chain links TRBV7-9 with TRBJ2-7; D is uncertain. Trimming took 2 bases from V and 5 from J, leaving 7 bases between them. This CDR3 spans 12 amino acids. Germline-derived CDR1 and CDR2 are SEHNR and FQNEAQ (reference sequence). This CDR3 is CASSLSVNEQYF. CDR3 nucleotide sequence: TGTGCCAGCAGCTTATCAGTTAACGAGCAGTACTTC.

The rearrangement uses TRBV5-1 and TRBJ2-3; D possibly corresponds to TRBD1 (5 bases). This CDR3 has 16 residues. CDR1 SGHRS and CDR2 YFSETQ come from the germline V gene. V gave up 0 bases and J gave up 2 bases, with 13 bases separating them. The CDR3 DNA follows: TGCGCCAGCAGCTTGGCCCAGGGTCCCCCCACAGATACGCAGTATTTT. As protein: CASSLAQGPPTDTQYF. Filled out from reference TRBV5-1 and TRBJ2-3, the complete variable domain reads KAGVTQTPRYLIKTRGQQVTLSCSPISGHRSVSWYQQTPGQGLQFLFEYFSETQRNKGNFPGRFSGRQFSNSRSEMNVSTLELGDSALYLCASSLAQGPPTDTQYFGPGTRLTVL.

The chain combines TRBV7-2 with TRBJ1-5; D uncertain. Between the trimmed V and J ends, which lost 5 bases and 5 bases, there was a span of 10 bases. Germline assignment: CDR1 SGHTA and CDR2 FQGNSA. CDR3 size: 13 residues. The DNA of the CDR3 is TGTGCCAGCAGCCCCGTTGGGCATCAGCCCCAGCATTTT. The encoded protein is CASSPVGHQPQHF.

V is TRBV10-2 and J is TRBJ2-5; a weak D match, TRBD1 (6 bases). The V gene lost 5 bases and the J gene lost 3 bases, with 16 bases spanning the gap. The germline gives CDR1 WSHSY, CDR2 SAAADI. This CDR3 contains 15 residues. In nucleotides, the CDR3 is TGCGCCAGCAGTACTATTCCAGGGGTGGAAGAGACCCAGTACTTC. It encodes CASSTIPGVEETQYF.

This clone was seen only a few times. V usage is TRBV27 and J usage is TRBJ2-1, with D perhaps matching TRBD1 or TRBD2 (5 bases each). The germline V gene has CDR1 MNHEY and CDR2 SMNVEV (reference sequence). V was trimmed by 6 bases and J by 5 bases, leaving 17 bases between them. CDR3 length: 15 amino acids. CDR3 loop: CASRTPGTPDNEQFF. The DNA for the CDR3 is TGTGCCAGCAGAACACCCGGGACGCCTGACAATGAGCAGTTCTTC.

The rearrangement joins TRBV11-1 to TRBJ2-3; TRBD2 agrees at 9 bases. This CDR3 comprises 15 residues. Germline lookup yields CDR1 SGHAT and CDR2 FQDESV (reference sequence). The J segment lost 6 bases and the V segment lost 1 base, leaving 5 bases of the junction unmatched. The CDR3: CASSLGGRALDTQYF. In nucleotides, the CDR3 is TGTGCCAGCAGCTTAGGCGGGAGGGCCTTGGATACGCAGTATTTT.

This clone came up a few times. At one end, the junction sequence differs from germline, possibly due to a read error. The DNA of the CDR3 is TGTGCCAGCAGCTTAGAGGGGGACACTACCTACGAGCAGTACTTC. Residues: CASSLEGDTTYEQYF. The V and J genes are TRBV4-1 and TRBJ2-7, with D possibly TRBD1 on 6 matching bases. CDR3 size: 15 residues. The germline V gene has CDR1 MGHRA and CDR2 YSYEKL.

This clone is medium-sized in the sample. The gene calls are TRBV7-6 and TRBJ2-5, with D perhaps TRBD2 (5 bases). The V and J ends lost 2 bases and 3 bases respectively, with 10 bases between them. Germline V CDR1 and CDR2: SGHVS, FNYEAQ. This CDR3 has 14 residues. The CDR3 DNA is TGTGCCAGCAGCTTATTTCGGGGTAAAGAGACCCAGTACTTC. This gives the protein CASSLFRGKETQYF.

The chain couples TRBV5-4 to TRBJ1-1; D not resolved. The CDR3 has 11 residues. Deletions cut 3 bases from V and 12 bases from J, with 12 bases between. CDR1 is SGHNT and CDR2 is YYREEE in the germline V gene (reference sequence). CDR3 residues: CASSSDSVSFF. CDR3 sequence (DNA): TGTGCCAGCAGCTCAGATTCGGTTTCTTTCTTT.

The chain recombines TRBV9 with TRBJ1-2; D uncertain. Germline V gene lookup returns CDR1 SGDLS and CDR2 YYNGEE. V was pared by 3 bases and J by 4 bases, with 7 bases between. The CDR3 covers 12 residues. This chain's CDR3 is CASSDPSYGYTF. The CDR3 DNA reads TGTGCCAGCAGCGACCCCTCCTATGGCTACACCTTC.

The chain recombines TRBV4-1 with TRBJ2-1; 7 nucleotides match TRBD2. This CDR3 has 19 amino acids. Unmatched junction bases numbered 14, after V lost 0 bases and J lost 3 bases. Germline V gene data show CDR1 as MGHRA and CDR2 as YSYEKL. The CDR3 DNA reads TGCGCCAGCAGCCAAGATTTCCGGGGTCTAGCGGCTGGCTACAATGAGCAGTTCTTC. This encodes CASSQDFRGLAAGYNEQFF.

The gene calls are TRBV5-6 and TRBJ2-7; 11 bases are a match to TRBD1. The CDR3 length is 14 residues. Germline V gene lookup returns CDR1 SGHDT and CDR2 YYEEEE. The J segment lost 4 bases and the V segment lost 4 bases, leaving 4 bases of the junction unmatched. For the CDR3, the DNA is TGTGCCAGCAGCGCCGGGACAGGGGGGTACGAGCAGTACTTC. The encoded protein is CASSAGTGGYEQYF.

This clone was counted only a few times. The chain couples TRBV10-2 to TRBJ1-1; no reliable D call. This CDR3 region has 12 residues. The germline V gene has CDR1 WSHSY and CDR2 SAAADI. Trimming cost V 9 bases and J 0 bases, with 8 bases left between them. CDR3 residues: CASGRLNTEAFF. The CDR3 DNA reads as TGCGCCAGTGGACGGTTGAACACTGAAGCTTTCTTT.